A single sample gave rise to the 18 T cell receptor beta chains below, sequenced in a study of cytomegalovirus exposure and HLA in healthy donors. PCR involved 60 Vbeta and 13 Jbeta primers. Method: immunoSEQ multiplex PCR; TCRdb's copy keeps in-frame clones and lacks some. The sample carries approximately 120,000 clones, around three quarters recorded once. Sequencing was carried out using PBMCs. The receptors derive from a woman between 45 and 60 years old in good health and CMV-seropositive.

The rearrangement joins TRBV4-1 to TRBJ2-3, with unresolved D. The CDR3 covers 14 residues. Trimming stripped 1 base from V and 1 base from J, with 6 bases between. The germline gives CDR1 MGHRA, CDR2 YSYEKL. The chain's CDR3 is CASSQVARTDTQYF. CDR3 nucleotide sequence: TGCGCCAGCAGCCAAGTAGCCCGCACAGATACGCAGTATTTT.

The rearrangement joins TRBV5-1 to TRBJ2-3; the match to TRBD2 covers 9 bases. CDR1 and CDR2 (germline): SGHRS, YFSETQ. V shed 4 bases and J 3 bases; nucleotides not matched to a gene: 12. This CDR3 has 17 residues. As DNA, the CDR3 is TGCGCCAGCAGCCGGAAGATTAGCGGGGGAGGAACAGATACGCAGTATTTT. This encodes CASSRKISGGGTDTQYF.

The chain joins TRBV6-4 to TRBJ2-7; 8 nucleotides agree with TRBD2. The CDR3 is made up of 17 amino acids. CDR1 and CDR2 from the germline V gene are MRHNA and SNTAGT. V shed 2 bases and J 2 bases; nucleotides not matched to a gene: 11. CDR3 nucleotides: TGTGCCAGCAGTGACGTTAGTAGCGGGGACCCCACCTACGAGCAGTACTTC. As protein: CASSDVSSGDPTYEQYF.

The chain links TRBV20-1 to TRBJ1-2, with D possibly TRBD1 on 5 matching bases. The germline gives CDR1 DFQATT, CDR2 SNEGSKA (reference sequence). V lost 1 base to trimming and J lost 8 bases, with 8 bases between them. This CDR3 comprises 11 residues. CDR3 in DNA: TGCAGTGCTAGAGTGTCAGGGGGCTACACCTTC. This codes for CSARVSGGYTF.

The rearrangement joins TRBV7-9 to TRBJ2-5; 7 bases line up with TRBD1. Germline V lookup: CDR1 SEHNR, CDR2 FQNEAQ (reference sequence). V lost 1 base to trimming and J lost 2 bases; unmatched junction nucleotides: 4. The CDR3 consists of 15 residues. DNA of the CDR3: TGTGCCAGCAGCTTAGGGGCAGGGGGACAAGAGACCCAGTACTTC. Protein sequence: CASSLGAGGQETQYF. The whole variable domain, filled in from reference TRBV7-9 and TRBJ2-5, reads DTGVSQNPRHKITKRGQNVTFRCDPISEHNRLYWYRQTLGQGPEFLTYFQNEAQLEKSRLLSDRFSAERPKGSFSTLEIQRTEQGDSAMYLCASSLGAGGQETQYFGPGTRLLVL.

The rearrangement uses TRBV5-4 and TRBJ2-3; 13 bases line up with TRBD2. V gave up 6 bases and J gave up 4 bases; unmatched junction bases: 8. Germline CDR1 is SGHNT and CDR2 is YYREEE (reference sequence). This CDR3 has 16 amino acids. CDR3 in DNA: TGTGCCAGCAAAGCATGGACTAGCGGGGGTTCAGATACGCAGTATTTT. The encoded protein is CASKAWTSGGSDTQYF.

The chain carries TRBV10-3 and TRBJ1-1; 10 nucleotides line up with TRBD1. Germline-derived CDR1 and CDR2 are ENHRY and SYGVKD. V lost 2 bases, J lost 3 bases, and 9 bases stayed unmatched. The CDR3 has 17 amino acids. For the CDR3, the DNA is TGTGCCATCAGTGAGCCAAGGACCGGGACAGGGGACACTGAAGCTTTCTTT. Its protein is CAISEPRTGTGDTEAFF.

The rearrangement joins TRBV10-3 to TRBJ2-5; 7 bases map to TRBD1. The CDR3 extends over 14 amino acids. CDR1 and CDR2 (germline): ENHRY, SYGVKD. V trimming: 3 bases; J trimming: 2 bases; junction bases outside the gene matches: 3. Here the CDR3 DNA reads TGTGCCATCAGTGACGGCAGGGGGCAAGAGACCCAGTACTTC. Protein product: CAISDGRGQETQYF.

This clone has more than one count but fewer than ten. The rearrangement uses TRBV28 and TRBJ1-1; no firm D call. V lost 3 bases, J lost 0 bases, and 5 bases lay in between. This CDR3 has 13 amino acids. Germline V lookup: CDR1 MDHEN, CDR2 SYDVKM. This CDR3 is CASSFQLNTEAFF. The CDR3 DNA is TGTGCCAGCAGTTTTCAGTTGAACACTGAAGCTTTCTTT. The full variable domain, rest sourced from reference TRBV28 and TRBJ1-1, is DVKVTQSSRYLVKRTGEKVFLECVQDMDHENMFWYRQDPGLGLRLIYFSYDVKMKEKGDIPEGYSVSREKKERFSLILESASTNQTSMYLCASSFQLNTEAFFGQGTRLTVV.

This rearrangement joins TRBV19 to TRBJ2-7; TRBD1 matches 11 bases. Germline trimming cut 5 bases from V and 0 bases from J; bases unmatched to any gene: 3. The CDR3 runs 15 residues. From germline, CDR1 is LNHDA and CDR2 SQIVND (reference sequence). The CDR3 protein is CASSLGTGGSYEQYF. The CDR3 DNA reads as TGTGCCAGTAGTCTGGGGACAGGGGGCTCCTACGAGCAGTACTTC.

The gene calls are TRBV5-6 and TRBJ2-5; possible D gene TRBD2, 6 bases. Trimming pared 2 bases from V and 2 bases from J, leaving 16 bases between. CDR1 and CDR2 (germline): SGHDT, YYEEEE. The CDR3 has 16 residues. The DNA of the CDR3 is TGTGCCAGCAGCTTTGCGCGGGGTAACTTTCAAGAGACCCAGTACTTC. Residues: CASSFARGNFQETQYF. The full variable domain, in which reference TRBV5-6 and TRBJ2-5 provide the parts outside the CDR3, is DAGVTQSPTHLIKTRGQQVTLRCSPKSGHDTVSWYQQALGQGPQFIFQYYEEEERQRGNFPDRFSGHQFPNYSSELNVNALLLGDSALYLCASSFARGNFQETQYFGPGTRLLVL.

V usage is TRBV11-2 and J usage is TRBJ2-5; D perhaps matches TRBD1 (6 bases). This CDR3 is built from 19 residues. CDR1 is SGHAT, CDR2 FQNNGV, per germline. Trimming removed 5 bases at V and 2 bases at J, with 27 bases between. CDR3 protein: CASSRSFRTEAKPQETQYF. The CDR3 DNA reads as TGTGCCAGCAGCCGGTCATTCAGGACAGAAGCCAAGCCACAAGAGACCCAGTACTTC. Full variable domain (rest looked up from reference TRBV11-2 and TRBJ2-5): EAGVAQSPRYKIIEKRQSVAFWCNPISGHATLYWYQQILGQGPKLLIQFQNNGVVDDSQLPKDRFSAERLKGVDSTLKIQPAKLEDSAVYLCASSRSFRTEAKPQETQYFGPGTRLLVL.

The chain links TRBV7-2 to TRBJ1-1; 7 bases map to TRBD1. This CDR3 has 14 residues. J lost 5 bases, V lost 4 bases, and 7 bases had no gene match. Germline V CDR1 and CDR2: SGHTA, FQGNSA. CDR3 region: CASSSAGGGTEAFF. DNA for the CDR3: TGTGCCAGCAGCTCCGCAGGGGGTGGAACTGAAGCTTTCTTT.

The chain combines TRBV7-9 with TRBJ2-1, with TRBD2 matching 12 bases. The germline V gene has CDR1 SEHNR and CDR2 FQNEAQ (reference sequence). The J segment lost 1 base and the V segment lost 5 bases, leaving 12 bases of the junction unmatched. The CDR3 has 19 amino acids. CDR3 coding DNA: TGTGCCAGCAGCCCATCCCCGTCTAGCGGGAGGGGGTCCTACAATGAGCAGTTCTTC. This sequence encodes CASSPSPSSGRGSYNEQFF.

This clone has just one count. J is TRBJ2-3 and V is TRBV7-2, with 7 bases matching TRBD2. Losses at the gene ends were 2 bases for V and 2 bases for J; bases not matched to a gene: 7. The CDR3 runs 16 residues. Germline loops: CDR1 SGHTA, CDR2 FQGNSA. Here the CDR3 DNA reads TGTGCCAGCAGCTTAACCGGGACTACGAACACAGATACGCAGTATTTT. Residues: CASSLTGTTNTDTQYF.

The sample holds one count of this clone. The V call is TRBV5-1, the J call TRBJ2-3; TRBD2 matches at 10 bases. The junction had 4 bases not matched to a gene; V was cut back by 3 bases and J by 3 bases. The CDR3 length is 15 residues. Germline CDR1 and CDR2: SGHRS and YFSETQ. The DNA for the CDR3 is TGCGCCAGCAGCTCCACTAGCGGGATTACAGATACGCAGTATTTT. Translation: CASSSTSGITDTQYF.

Here the CDR3 DNA reads TGTGCCAGCAGCTTAGTGCAGGGGGCGCGGTACGAGCAGTACTTC. It is translated as CASSLVQGARYEQYF. This chain joins TRBV7-2 and TRBJ2-7; 8 nucleotides match TRBD1. Unmatched junction bases numbered 6, after V lost 1 base and J lost 4 bases. The CDR3 contains 15 residues. The germline V gene has CDR1 SGHTA and CDR2 FQGNSA.

This chain joins TRBV5-1 and TRBJ2-1, with TRBD2 matching over 8 bases. The CDR3 covers 15 residues. V dropped 4 bases and J dropped 6; count of bases not matched to a gene: 9. Germline lookup yields CDR1 SGHRS and CDR2 YFSETQ. DNA for the CDR3: TGCGCCAGCAGCGAACCGGGACTAGACCCCAATGAGCAGTTCTTC. This gives the protein CASSEPGLDPNEQFF.